This is a list of T cell receptor beta chains from one sample in a study of graft-versus-host responses after intestinal transplantation. What these receptors recognize is not known. This table comes from immunoSEQ multiplex PCR, and its TCRdb copy is limited to in-frame clones, with some not included. The sample lists tens of thousands of clones; 90% were seen once. Sample: unstimulated CD8+ T cells sorted from spleen or lymph node cells, taken before transplant. The receptors derive from a human donor who was the organ donor for an intestinal transplant. CDR3s include the opening cysteine and the closing phenylalanine or tryptophan. D genes are given only for firm matches. Only some rows state a clone size, as once, few, many or a class for expanded clones.

J,size,V,D,CDR3,DNA
TRBJ1-2,.,TRBV30,TRBD1,CAWSVGTGVNGYTF,TGTGCCTGGAGTGTAGGGACAGGTGTAAATGGCTACACCTTC
TRBJ2-1,once,TRBV28,TRBD1,CASSHGQGGNEQFF,TGTGCCAGCAGTCACGGACAGGGTGGGAATGAGCAGTTCTTC
TRBJ1-2,.,TRBV4-3,.,CASSLLNPQVGAYGYTF,TGCGCCAGCAGCCTCCTCAACCCCCAAGTTGGGGCGTATGGCTACACCTTC
TRBJ2-1,once,TRBV10-3,.,CATQVGSYNEQFF,TGTGCCACCCAGGTGGGCTCCTACAATGAGCAGTTCTTC
TRBJ1-5,once,TRBV7-9,.,CASREITGNQPQHF,TGTGCCAGCAGGGAAATTACAGGAAATCAGCCCCAGCATTTT
TRBJ2-7,.,TRBV10-2,.,CASSLGVSYEQYF,TGCGCCAGCAGTTTAGGGGTCTCCTACGAGCAGTACTTC
TRBJ2-1,.,TRBV7-3,.,CASSLQGGANEQFF,TGTGCCAGCAGCCTACAGGGGGGGGCAAATGAGCAGTTCTTC
TRBJ2-3,.,TRBV19,.,CASTESGDTQYF,TGTGCCAGTACCGAGAGTGGTGATACGCAGTATTTT
TRBJ2-1,.,TRBV11-2,TRBD2,CASSFRAGGPYNEQFF,TGTGCCAGCAGCTTTCGAGCGGGAGGGCCCTACAATGAGCAGTTCTTC
TRBJ1-5,.,TRBV19,.,CASGGQGSNQPQHF,TGTGCCAGCGGGGGGCAGGGGAGCAATCAGCCCCAGCATTTT
TRBJ1-1,.,TRBV29-1,TRBD1,CSVAGYGQGSEAFF,TGCAGCGTTGCCGGCTACGGACAGGGGTCTGAAGCTTTCTTT
TRBJ2-2,.,TRBV19,.,CASSLLTGELFF,TGTGCCAGTAGTCTCCTTACCGGGGAGCTGTTTTTT
TRBJ2-4,.,TRBV19,.,CASRPPWGRNIQYF,TGTGCCAGTAGGCCCCCGTGGGGGCGAAACATTCAGTACTTC
TRBJ2-1,.,TRBV2,TRBD1,CASSERGGQGGDEQFF,TGTGCCAGCAGTGAAAGGGGAGGACAGGGGGGGGATGAGCAGTTCTTC
TRBJ1-5,once,TRBV6-6,.,CASSYGSSPFHQPQHF,TGTGCCAGCAGTTACGGTAGCTCTCCTTTTCATCAGCCCCAGCATTTT
TRBJ1-3,.,TRBV10-3,.,CAISPRGGGNTIYF,TGTGCCATTTCCCCTCGGGGGGGAGGCAACACCATATATTTT
TRBJ2-3,.,TRBV6-4,TRBD2,CASSVTSGSTDTQYF,TGTGCCAGCAGTGTGACTAGCGGGAGCACAGATACGCAGTATTTT
TRBJ2-3,.,TRBV25-1,TRBD2,CASSELGLAEEGTDTQYF,TGTGCCAGCAGTGAATTAGGGCTAGCGGAGGAGGGCACAGATACGCAGTATTTT
TRBJ1-1,.,TRBV4-2,.,CASSQESPGQGPFCGGTEAFF,TGTGCCAGCAGCCAAGAAAGTCCCGGACAAGGACCCTTCTGTGGGGGGACTGAAGCTTTCTTT
TRBJ2-5,.,TRBV7-9,.,CASSLEGDWETQYF,TGTGCCAGCAGCTTAGAAGGAGACTGGGAGACCCAGTACTTC
TRBJ2-1,.,TRBV4-2,.,CASSQDIGEVNEQFF,TGTGCCAGCAGCCAAGACATAGGTGAGGTCAATGAGCAGTTCTTC
TRBJ1-2,.,TRBV5-4,.,CASSRPTDGYTF,TGTGCCAGCAGCCGACCGACAGATGGCTACACCTTC
TRBJ2-7,once,TRBV14,.,CASSQDRRGKRDIYEQYF,TGTGCCAGCAGCCAAGACCGCCGTGGAAAGCGGGACATCTACGAGCAGTACTTC
TRBJ2-5,.,TRBV13,TRBD2,CASSLWGGYQETQYF,TGTGCCAGCAGCTTATGGGGGGGATACCAAGAGACCCAGTACTTC
TRBJ1-3,.,TRBV11-2,TRBD1,CASSLGQGGGNTIYF,TGTGCCAGCAGCCTAGGACAGGGGGGAGGAAACACCATATATTTT
TRBJ2-7,.,TRBV9,.,CASSVAGTSGYEQYF,TGTGCCAGCAGCGTAGCCGGGACTTCAGGTTACGAGCAGTACTTC
TRBJ2-3,.,TRBV27,.,CASSLYGGTSTDTQYF,TGTGCCAGCAGTTTGTACGGCGGAACTAGCACAGATACGCAGTATTTT
TRBJ1-1,.,TRBV19,TRBD1,CASMIGGGQLNTEAFF,TGTGCCAGTATGATTGGAGGGGGCCAGCTGAACACTGAAGCTTTCTTT
TRBJ1-5,.,TRBV9,.,CASSAGVSNQPQHF,TGTGCCAGCAGCGCAGGGGTAAGCAATCAGCCCCAGCATTTT
TRBJ2-5,.,TRBV28,TRBD2,CASRSSGGLQETQYF,TGTGCCAGCAGGTCGAGCGGGGGGCTACAAGAGACCCAGTACTTC
TRBJ1-4,.,TRBV7-2,.,CASSHGQSTDATNEKLFF,TGTGCCAGCAGCCACGGACAGAGTACAGATGCAACTAATGAAAAACTGTTTTTT
TRBJ1-2,.,TRBV6-5,.,CASSLRGKTNYGYTF,TGTGCCAGCAGCCTAAGGGGCAAAACTAACTATGGCTACACCTTC
TRBJ1-2,.,TRBV6-6,TRBD1,CASSPKGQGRHGYTF,TGTGCCAGCAGTCCAAAGGGACAGGGGCGTCATGGCTACACCTTC
TRBJ2-2,.,TRBV5-1,.,CASSLAREALGELFF,TGCGCCAGCAGCTTGGCCAGGGAAGCTCTCGGGGAGCTGTTTTTT
TRBJ2-7,.,TRBV11-2,.,CASSLDTSEQYF,TGTGCCAGCAGCCTAGATACCAGTGAGCAGTACTTC
TRBJ2-7,.,TRBV28,.,CASSFGLGVLVEQYF,TGTGCCAGCAGTTTTGGGTTAGGAGTGCTTGTCGAGCAGTACTTC
TRBJ2-3,.,TRBV7-3,.,CASSHLTDTQYF,TGTGCCAGCAGCCATCTAACAGATACGCAGTATTTT
TRBJ1-2,.,TRBV7-2,.,CASSLYAREVYYGYTF,TGTGCCAGCAGCTTATATGCCCGGGAAGTCTACTATGGCTACACCTTC
TRBJ2-1,.,TRBV4-1,TRBD2,CASSQDSGRAKNEQFF,TGCGCCAGCAGCCAAGATAGCGGGAGGGCCAAGAATGAGCAGTTCTTC
TRBJ2-7,.,TRBV6-5,TRBD1,CASNRGPLYEQYF,TGTGCCAGCAATAGGGGGCCCCTCTACGAGCAGTACTTC
TRBJ1-2,.,TRBV4-3,.,CASSQRGTYGYTF,TGCGCCAGCAGCCAACGGGGGACCTATGGCTACACCTTC
TRBJ2-1,.,TRBV27,TRBD1,CASSATGQYNEQFF,TGTGCCAGCAGTGCGACAGGGCAATACAATGAGCAGTTCTTC
TRBJ2-1,.,TRBV29-1,TRBD2,CSVDSSGIGNEQFF,TGCAGCGTTGATAGTAGCGGGATAGGCAATGAGCAGTTCTTC
TRBJ1-4,.,TRBV27,.,CASSTATNEKLFF,TGTGCCAGCAGTACAGCAACTAATGAAAAACTGTTTTTT
TRBJ2-3,.,TRBV5-1,.,CASSLKPSSWSTDTQYF,TGCGCCAGCAGCTTGAAACCTTCTAGCTGGTCCACAGATACGCAGTATTTT
TRBJ2-1,.,TRBV15,.,CATSTHPRVADYNEQFF,TGTGCCACCAGCACCCACCCGAGGGTAGCGGACTACAATGAGCAGTTCTTC
TRBJ2-7,once,TRBV9,TRBD1,CASSVGTGLYEQYF,TGTGCCAGCAGCGTCGGGACAGGCCTGTACGAGCAGTACTTC
TRBJ2-7,few,TRBV27,.,CASSLAGAQQYF,TGTGCCAGCAGTTTAGCAGGCGCCCAGCAGTACTTC
TRBJ2-7,.,TRBV28,.,CASSLALVIYEQYF,TGTGCCAGCAGTTTAGCTCTAGTCATCTACGAGCAGTACTTC
TRBJ2-7,.,TRBV4-1,.,CASSPLWNRVSEQYF,TGCGCCAGCAGCCCCCTTTGGAACAGGGTATCCGAGCAGTACTTC
TRBJ1-3,once,TRBV2,.,CASSWSVGNTIYF,TGTGCCAGCAGTTGGTCGGTGGGAAACACCATATATTTT
TRBJ2-1,.,TRBV4-2,TRBD2,CASSQVGLAEEQFF,TGTGCCAGCAGCCAAGTGGGACTAGCTGAGGAGCAGTTCTTC
TRBJ1-5,.,TRBV27,.,CASSFWSLGPQHF,TGTGCCAGCAGTTTCTGGTCCCTCGGGCCCCAGCATTTT
TRBJ2-7,few,TRBV7-6,.,CASSTQGGVSSYEQYF,TGTGCCAGCAGCACCCAAGGGGGGGTAAGCTCCTACGAGCAGTACTTC
TRBJ1-6,.,TRBV27,.,CASSFYDSPLHF,TGTGCCAGCAGTTTTTATGATTCACCCCTCCACTTT
TRBJ2-7,.,TRBV7-3,TRBD2,CASSPTSGYEQYF,TGTGCCAGCAGCCCCACTAGCGGATACGAGCAGTACTTC
TRBJ2-7,.,TRBV6-5,.,CASSYAWSNYEQYF,TGTGCCAGCAGTTACGCGTGGTCGAACTACGAGCAGTACTTC